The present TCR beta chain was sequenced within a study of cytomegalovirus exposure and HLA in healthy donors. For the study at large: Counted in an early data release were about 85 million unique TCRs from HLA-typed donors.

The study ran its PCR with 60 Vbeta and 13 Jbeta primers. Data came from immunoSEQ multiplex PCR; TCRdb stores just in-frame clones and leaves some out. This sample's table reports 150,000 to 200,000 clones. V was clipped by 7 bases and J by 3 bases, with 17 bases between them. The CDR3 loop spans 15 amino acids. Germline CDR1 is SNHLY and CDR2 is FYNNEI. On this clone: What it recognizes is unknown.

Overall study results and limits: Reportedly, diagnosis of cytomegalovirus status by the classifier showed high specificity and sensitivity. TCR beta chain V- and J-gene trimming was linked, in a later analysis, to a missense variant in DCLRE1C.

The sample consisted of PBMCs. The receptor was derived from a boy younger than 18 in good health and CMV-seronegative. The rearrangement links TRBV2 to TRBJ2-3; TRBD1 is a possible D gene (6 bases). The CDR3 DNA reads TGTGCCAGCAAGTTCACAGGGTTAGAGACAGATACGCAGTATTTT. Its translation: CASKFTGLETDTQYF.